A selection of T cell receptor beta chains follows, all from one sample in a study of Ad26.COV2.S vaccination and SARS-CoV-2 variants. Method: immunoSEQ multiplex PCR; TCRdb's copy keeps in-frame clones and lacks some. The sample records hundreds of thousands of clones, under 90% being singletons. The material was peripheral blood, obtained in a trial of Ad26.COV2.S vaccine versus placebo. The receptors originated from a person between 18 and 65 years old who received the Ad26.COV2.S COVID-19 vaccine or a placebo. Each CDR3 is given with its conserved first and last residue. Clone size, where shown, is once, few, many, or a class for clones that have expanded.

V: TRBV7-6; size: -; J: TRBJ2-7; CDR3: CASSLWRGLSYEQYF
V: TRBV6-5; size: once; J: TRBJ2-3; CDR3: CASSPTEDTQYF
V: TRBV3-1/TRBV3-2; size: -; J: TRBJ1-2; CDR3: CASSPKGGQLVYGYTF
V: TRBV2; size: -; J: TRBJ1-3; CDR3: CASRPRAGGNTIYF
V: TRBV7-2; size: -; J: TRBJ2-5; CDR3: CASSLILAPRETQYF
V: TRBV3-1/TRBV3-2; size: -; J: TRBJ2-3; CDR3: CASSQDVGYEDTQYF
V: TRBV27; size: -; J: TRBJ2-7; CDR3: CASSSPGTGRAHEQYF
V: TRBV2; size: -; J: TRBJ2-5; CDR3: CASSVETQYF
V: TRBV5-4; size: -; J: TRBJ2-7; CDR3: CASSHRDTSYEQYF
V: TRBV9; size: -; J: TRBJ1-2; CDR3: CASSLQVSANYGYTF
V: TRBV7-9; size: -; J: TRBJ1-1; CDR3: CASSPRGGRETEAFF
V: TRBV4-2; size: once; J: TRBJ2-5; CDR3: CASSQDDRLAGGPGETQYF
V: TRBV30; size: -; J: TRBJ2-3; CDR3: CAWSVLAGVYTQYF
V: TRBV6-5; size: -; J: TRBJ1-6; CDR3: CASSYQRVFSPLHF
V: TRBV7-3; size: -; J: TRBJ2-2; CDR3: CASSPGGLGTGELFF
V: TRBV2; size: -; J: TRBJ2-1; CDR3: CASSNIIAFSYNEQFF
V: TRBV18; size: -; J: TRBJ2-5; CDR3: CASSPMTEVQETQYF
V: TRBV11-2; size: many; J: TRBJ2-2; CDR3: CASSPRDTGELFF
V: TRBV9; size: few; J: TRBJ1-4; CDR3: CASSPRPQTTNEKLFF
V: TRBV5-4; size: -; J: TRBJ1-3; CDR3: CASSSPEAGSGNTIYF
V: TRBV18; size: -; J: TRBJ1-2; CDR3: CASSPLEHYGYTF
V: TRBV6-1; size: -; J: TRBJ2-5; CDR3: CASSERPGPPQETQYF
V: TRBV9; size: few; J: TRBJ1-5; CDR3: CASILGQTINQPQHF
V: TRBV3-1/TRBV3-2; size: -; J: TRBJ1-4; CDR3: CASRPRGGATNEKLFF
V: TRBV29-1; size: -; J: TRBJ2-1; CDR3: CSVDGLAGGHYNEQFF
V: TRBV3-1/TRBV3-2; size: -; J: TRBJ2-1; CDR3: CASSRQLGMEQFF
V: TRBV30; size: -; J: TRBJ1-1; CDR3: CAWSGTFAFF